This passage covers 26 T cell receptor beta chains from one sample sequenced in a study of T-cell reconstitution after alpha-beta-depleted transplantation in children. Unique molecular identifiers tagged the TCRbeta library. Each CDR3 protein is one row after TCRdb ran MiXCR on the PCR reads. The sample contains about 350,000 distinct CDR3 sequences, about an eighth of which appear only once. The sample in question was PBMCs, obtained from the stem cell graft. Every receptor here comes from a human donor who donated a stem cell graft to a child with Fanconi anemia.

This clonotype has a single count. The J gene is TRBJ2-1, the V gene TRBV15; 8 bases map to TRBD2. The CDR3 totals 15 residues. The germline V gene encodes CDR1 LNHNV and CDR2 YYDKDF (reference sequence). V was clipped by 5 bases and J by 7 bases; unmatched bases: 10. The CDR3 DNA reads as TGTGCCACCAGCGCACGGGGGGGCCGGGATAATGAGCAGTTCTTC. Translated: CATSARGGRDNEQFF.

This clonotype was seen a handful of times. The rearrangement joins TRBV29-1 to TRBJ1-5; TRBD1 agrees at 7 bases. CDR1 and CDR2 (germline): SQVTM, ANQGSEA. J lost 5 bases, V lost 6 bases, and 7 bases had no gene match. The CDR3 is 13 amino acids. As DNA, the CDR3 is TGCAGCGTCGCCGACAGGGAGGATCAGCCCCAGCATTTT. Translation gives CSVADREDQPQHF.

This clonotype was observed many times. The chain has TRBV5-6 and TRBJ1-1; D possibly corresponds to TRBD1 (5 bases). From germline, CDR1 is SGHDT and CDR2 YYEEEE. Trimming cost V 1 base and J 4 bases, with 8 bases left between them. This CDR3 contains 13 residues. The CDR3 region has the DNA TGTGCCAGCAGCTTGCCAGGGCTCACTGAAGCTTTCTTT. It yields the protein CASSLPGLTEAFF.

A few counts support this clonotype. The chain is built from TRBV7-3 and TRBJ2-3; no clear D gene. V was pared by 5 bases and J by 4 bases, with 16 bases between. Germline V gene lookup returns CDR1 SGHTA and CDR2 FQGTGA. This CDR3 has 15 amino acids. As DNA, the CDR3 is TGTGCCAGCAGCCCGGAGTGGTCCCTCCCAGATACGCAGTATTTT. Translated: CASSPEWSLPDTQYF.

This clonotype was picked up many times. The chain combines TRBV7-2 with TRBJ2-5; no firm D call. Per germline, CDR1 SGHTA and CDR2 FQGNSA. V lost 5 bases and J 2 bases, leaving 3 bases between the germline ends. CDR3 length: 11 amino acids. The DNA for the CDR3 is TGTGCCAGCAGCGAACAAGAGACCCAGTACTTC. Its protein is CASSEQETQYF.

The table lists this clonotype with a few counts. The chain recombines TRBV29-1 with TRBJ1-4; D call uncertain. Germline V gives CDR1 SQVTM, CDR2 ANQGSEA. CDR3 length: 14 amino acids. V gave up 4 bases and J gave up 3 bases, with 12 bases separating them. CDR3 in amino acids: CSVVGQNPNEKLFF. DNA of the CDR3: TGCAGCGTTGTTGGTCAGAACCCTAATGAAAAACTGTTTTTT. Full variable domain (outside the CDR3, taken from reference TRBV29-1 and TRBJ1-4): SAVISQKPSRDICQRGTSLTIQCQVDSQVTMMFWYRQQPGQSLTLIATANQGSEATYESGFVIDKFPISRPNLTFSTLTVSNMSPEDSSIYLCSVVGQNPNEKLFFGSGTQLSVL.

The rearrangement joins TRBV25-1 to TRBJ1-1; TRBD1 is a possible D gene (5 bases). This CDR3 is built from 14 residues. Trimming removed 1 base at V and 4 bases at J, with 10 bases between. The germline V gene encodes CDR1 MGHDK and CDR2 SYGVNS. The CDR3 sequence: CASSESLTATEAFF. The DNA of the CDR3 is TGTGCCAGCAGTGAATCCCTGACAGCCACTGAAGCTTTCTTT.

This clonotype was observed a handful of times. V usage is TRBV14 and J usage is TRBJ1-1, with no clear D. This CDR3 spans 14 amino acids. From germline, CDR1 is SGHDN and CDR2 FVKESK. V dropped 0 bases and J dropped 11 bases, with 16 bases sitting between them. CDR3 bases: TGTGCCAGCAGCCAAGATGTGATTGCTACGCGGGCTTTCTTT. Amino acid sequence: CASSQDVIATRAFF.

This clonotype was observed a handful of times. The chain is built from TRBV12-3 or TRBV12-4 and TRBJ1-6; D remains ambiguous. This CDR3 comprises 17 residues. Trimming pared 3 bases from V and 5 bases from J, leaving 17 bases between. CDR3: CASSLVPPGRDNSPLHF. DNA for the CDR3: TGTGCCAGCAGTTTGGTTCCCCCTGGGAGAGATAATTCACCCCTCCACTTT.

A few counts support this clonotype. This chain connects TRBV5-1 to TRBJ1-6, with a weak D call TRBD1 (5 bases). This CDR3 region has 18 residues. Trimming removed 5 bases at V and 8 bases at J, with 26 bases between. Germline values: CDR1 SGHRS, CDR2 YFSETQ. The CDR3 here is CASRWGTGTDAGHSPLHF. The CDR3 DNA sequence: TGCGCCAGCAGATGGGGGACCGGGACGGACGCGGGCCATTCACCCCTCCACTTT.

Of note for this clonotype: A much larger clone differs from this one at a single base, so this may be a read error. Because the CDR3 is missing its conserved closing phenylalanine or tryptophan, this is likely a read error. This chain joins TRBV28 and TRBJ1-2; D is possibly TRBD1 (5 bases). V lost 2 bases and J lost 0, with 7 bases in between. The CDR3 extends over 14 amino acids. CDR1 is MDHEN and CDR2 is SYDVKM in the germline V gene. CDR3 sequence: CASSLPGTNYGYTC. CDR3 in DNA: TGTGCCAGCAGTTTACCAGGGACTAACTATGGCTACACCTGC.

This clonotype was observed many times. V and J are TRBV20-1 and TRBJ2-3; unclear D gene. The CDR3 is 13 amino acids. Trimming cost V 5 bases and J 1 base, with 10 bases left between them. Germline CDR1 reads DFQATT; CDR2 reads SNEGSKA (reference sequence). The CDR3 DNA sequence: TGCAGTGCTCCTGACACCCGCACAGATACGCAGTATTTT. Protein product: CSAPDTRTDTQYF.

In this sample, this clonotype turned up a few times. V usage is TRBV20-1 and J usage is TRBJ2-5, with 7 bases aligning to TRBD1. V shed 6 bases, J shed 5 bases, and the junction held 9 bases outside the gene matches. Per the germline V gene, CDR1 is DFQATT and CDR2 is SNEGSKA (reference sequence). The CDR3 has 13 residues. As DNA, the CDR3 is TGCAGTGCCGGACCGACAGGGCCGGAGACCCAGTACTTC. This encodes CSAGPTGPETQYF.

The J gene is TRBJ2-6, the V gene TRBV11-1, with TRBD2 as a possible D gene (6 bases). Trimming cost V 5 bases and J 2 bases, with 10 bases left between them. The CDR3 consists of 15 residues. The germline V gene has CDR1 SGHAT and CDR2 FQDESV (reference sequence). The CDR3 DNA is TGTGCCAGCAGCCTCGGGGAGGCTGGGGCCAACGTCCTGACTTTC. Protein sequence: CASSLGEAGANVLTF.

In its sample, this clonotype was seen a few times. This chain links TRBV25-1 with TRBJ2-1; tentative D call: TRBD1 (6 bases). Per germline, CDR1 MGHDK and CDR2 SYGVNS. The ends were cut back, 10 bases at V and 8 bases at J, with 21 bases in the middle. CDR3 length: 14 amino acids. For the CDR3, the DNA is TGTGCCACCGAAAACATACAGGGTTCGGATGAGCAGTTCTTC. Protein: CATENIQGSDEQFF.

This chain links TRBV4-3 with TRBJ2-4; no clear D. Germline V gene data show CDR1 as LGHNA and CDR2 as YSLEER. The CDR3 length is 15 residues. V shed 5 bases and J shed 7 bases, with 18 bases lying between them. The DNA for the CDR3 is TGCGCCAGCAGCTTACCGGGCCCTGGACCGAACATTCAGTACTTC. Amino acids: CASSLPGPGPNIQYF.

This clonotype showed up just a few times. V and J are TRBV5-4 and TRBJ2-5; D ambiguous. The CDR3 length is 14 residues. The V gene's germline CDR1 is SGHNT and CDR2 YYREEE (reference sequence). The ends were cut back, 4 bases at V and 4 bases at J, with 14 bases in the middle. Here the CDR3 reads CASSPIGTPETQYF. The CDR3 DNA reads as TGTGCCAGCAGCCCAATAGGAACACCAGAGACCCAGTACTTC.

This clonotype turned up a few times. The chain combines TRBV15 with TRBJ1-4; D is undetermined. From germline, CDR1 is LNHNV and CDR2 YYDKDF (reference sequence). CDR3 length: 16 residues. With 0 bases removed from V and 10 bases from J, the gap between germline ends came to 18 bases. This CDR3 reads CATSRDSGARIGKLFF. In DNA, the CDR3 is TGTGCCACCAGCAGAGACTCGGGAGCCCGTATCGGAAAACTGTTTTTT. Drawing the rest from reference TRBV15 and TRBJ1-4, the complete variable domain is DAMVIQNPRYQVTQFGKPVTLSCSQTLNHNVMYWYQQKSSQAPKLLFHYYDKDFNNEADTPDNFQSRRPNTSFCFLDIRSPGLGDTAMYLCATSRDSGARIGKLFFGSGTQLSVL.

In this sample, this clonotype turned up a few times. V gene TRBV7-6 combines with J gene TRBJ2-2; no reliable D call. This CDR3 is 15 amino acids long. V was pared by 0 bases and J by 6 bases, with 11 bases between. Germline lookup yields CDR1 SGHVS and CDR2 FNYEAQ. The CDR3 nucleotides are TGTGCCAGCAGCTTAGCCCCAGACCCGTCCGGGGAGCTGTTTTTT. It yields the protein CASSLAPDPSGELFF.

The V call is TRBV2, the J call TRBJ2-1; the match to TRBD2 covers 10 bases. Germline lookup yields CDR1 SNHLY and CDR2 FYNNEI. CDR3 length: 15 residues. Germline trimming cut 6 bases from V and 3 bases from J; bases unmatched to any gene: 5. The chain's CDR3 is CASSYQRGGYNEQFF. The CDR3 DNA reads TGTGCCAGCAGCTATCAGCGGGGGGGCTACAATGAGCAGTTCTTC.

This clonotype was seen a few times. The chain has TRBV5-1 and TRBJ2-5; 14 positions agree with TRBD2. Germline assignment: CDR1 SGHRS and CDR2 YFSETQ. Unmatched junction bases numbered 5, after V lost 3 bases and J lost 4 bases. The CDR3 totals 16 residues. Here the CDR3 DNA reads TGCGCCAGCAGCTCCGGACTAGCGGGGGGTGGAGAGACCCAGTACTTC. As protein: CASSSGLAGGGETQYF.

Many counts were recorded for this clonotype. The chain is built from TRBV28 and TRBJ2-1; D unclear. V lost 10 bases and J lost 4, with 11 bases in between. The CDR3 has 12 amino acids. The germline V gene has CDR1 MDHEN and CDR2 SYDVKM. This CDR3 reads CATAGPYNEQFF. The CDR3 DNA reads as TGTGCCACCGCCGGCCCATACAATGAGCAGTTCTTC.

The V gene is TRBV2, the J gene TRBJ1-5; 7 nucleotides line up with TRBD1. Looked up from germline, CDR1 is SNHLY and CDR2 is FYNNEI. The CDR3 is made up of 13 amino acids. The V segment lost 6 bases and the J segment 5 bases; nucleotides outside the gene matches: 4. This CDR3 is CASRADRDQPQHF. As DNA, the CDR3 is TGTGCCAGCAGAGCTGACAGGGATCAGCCCCAGCATTTT.

This clonotype was detected a few times. The rearrangement uses TRBV5-6 and TRBJ1-1; D uncertain. Germline lookup yields CDR1 SGHDT and CDR2 YYEEEE. V lost 0 bases and J 0 bases, leaving 15 bases between the germline ends. This CDR3 region has 17 residues. CDR3 amino acids: CASSLVRLRQLNTEAFF. The CDR3, as DNA: TGTGCCAGCAGCTTGGTAAGGCTTCGGCAGTTGAACACTGAAGCTTTCTTT.

A few counts support this clonotype. The chain employs TRBV2 and TRBJ2-7, with D perhaps matching TRBD1 (6 bases). The V gene's germline CDR1 is SNHLY and CDR2 FYNNEI. V shed 6 bases and J shed 5 bases, with 11 bases lying between them. There are 12 residues in the CDR3. CDR3 protein: CASRKQGDEQYF. The DNA for the CDR3 is TGTGCCAGCAGGAAACAGGGTGACGAGCAGTACTTC.

This clonotype was observed a few times. The chain carries TRBV7-3 and TRBJ2-1, with 12 bases identical to TRBD2. J gave up 10 bases and V 5 bases, and 9 bases lay outside the gene matches. CDR3 length equals 15 residues. Germline loops: CDR1 SGHTA, CDR2 FQGTGA. CDR3: CASSIRLAGAREQFF. The CDR3 DNA is TGTGCCAGCAGCATCCGACTAGCGGGGGCCCGAGAGCAGTTCTTC. The entire variable domain, with the rest obtained from reference TRBV7-3 and TRBJ2-1, is as follows: GAGVSQTPSNKVTEKGKYVELRCDPISGHTALYWYRQSLGQGPEFLIYFQGTGAADDSGLPNDRFFAVRPEGSVSTLKIQRTERGDSAVYLCASSIRLAGAREQFFGPGTRLTVL.